These 15 T cell receptor beta chains were sequenced from one sample in a study of T cells in Graves' hyperthyroidism and ophthalmopathy. TCR beta CDR3 regions were amplified from RNA. The study used the HTBI primer set for a first-round RT-PCR of the TCR CDR3. MiXCR was run by TCRdb on the multiplex PCR reads, yielding one entry per CDR3 protein. This sample has approximately 640,000 distinct CDR3 sequences, with just under 45% found just once. The specimen was peripheral blood or thyroid tissue (not recorded which). Source of these receptors: an adult man with Graves' disease, either hyperthyroidism or ophthalmopathy (not recorded which).

The chain recombines TRBV19 with TRBJ1-2, with 8 bases identical to TRBD1. The CDR3 has 12 amino acids. CDR1 LNHDA and CDR2 SQIVND come from the germline V gene (reference sequence). With V trimmed by 3 bases and J by 12 bases, 6 bases remained unmatched. The CDR3 spells CASSIGQGHHTF. The CDR3 DNA is TGTGCCAGTAGTATCGGACAGGGTCATCACACCTTC.

The chain is built from TRBV20-1 and TRBJ2-7, with 8 bases that match TRBD1. This CDR3 is built from 14 residues. Germline lookup yields CDR1 DFQATT and CDR2 SNEGSKA (reference sequence). V dropped 1 base and J dropped 2; count of bases not matched to a gene: 4. The CDR3 region has the DNA TGCAGTGCTAGAGGGACAGGGAACCCCTACGAGCAGTACTTC. Residues: CSARGTGNPYEQYF.

This clonotype showed up just once. This sequence joins TRBV29-1 and TRBJ1-5, with D maybe TRBD1 (6 bases). V gave up 8 bases and J gave up 2 bases, with 10 bases separating them. This CDR3 region has 12 residues. Germline V gene data show CDR1 as SQVTM and CDR2 as ANQGSEA. The CDR3 region has the DNA TGCAGCACGACAGGCGGCAATCAGCCCCAGCATTTT. This encodes CSTTGGNQPQHF. The full variable domain, completed using reference TRBV29-1 and TRBJ1-5, is SAVISQKPSRDICQRGTSLTIQCQVDSQVTMMFWYRQQPGQSLTLIATANQGSEATYESGFVIDKFPISRPNLTFSTLTVSNMSPEDSSIYLCSTTGGNQPQHFGDGTRLSIL.

This clonotype was detected many times. The genes are TRBV7-8 and TRBJ1-2; maybe TRBD1 (5 bases). V was shortened by 1 base and J by 3 bases, with 9 bases between the two germline ends. CDR1 and CDR2 (germline): SGHVS, FQNEAQ. This CDR3 region has 14 residues. The CDR3: CASSLGQLDYGYTF. The CDR3 region has the DNA TGTGCCAGCAGCTTAGGACAGCTTGACTATGGCTACACCTTC.

This rearrangement joins TRBV7-2 to TRBJ1-1; possible D gene TRBD1, 6 bases. This CDR3 has 13 residues. V lost 6 bases and J 6 bases, leaving 14 bases between the germline ends. Germline lookup yields CDR1 SGHTA and CDR2 FQGNSA. The CDR3 bases are TGTGCCAGCAGACCGGGACAAAGCCCTGAAGCTTTCTTT. Its protein product is CASRPGQSPEAFF.

This clonotype was found a few times. The junction and the germline gene differ at one end; a read error may be behind it. This chain uses TRBV7-6 with TRBJ2-7; D call uncertain. In germline, CDR1 is SGHVS, CDR2 FNYEAQ. This CDR3 spans 12 amino acids. In DNA, the CDR3 is TGTGCCGGCAGCACGACTGGGTACGAGCAGTACTTC. Translating it yields CAGSTTGYEQYF.

The V gene is TRBV4-3, the J gene TRBJ2-2, with D unresolved. The germline V gene has CDR1 LGHNA and CDR2 YSLEER. Deletions cut 1 base from V and 8 bases from J, with 17 bases between. This CDR3 has 16 residues. CDR3 in DNA: TGCGCCAGCAGCCAAGTGGTAGAAGATATCCAGGGGGAGCTGTTTTTT. Translating it yields CASSQVVEDIQGELFF.

This clonotype has just a few counts. The chain joins TRBV20-1 to TRBJ2-7, with D tentatively TRBD1 (6 bases). CDR3 length: 15 residues. CDR1 is DFQATT, CDR2 SNEGSKA, per germline (reference sequence). V gave up 6 bases and J gave up 2 bases, with 20 bases separating them. CDR3 loop: CSALANQGKPYEQYF. The CDR3 DNA follows: TGCAGTGCCCTTGCGAACCAGGGGAAGCCCTACGAGCAGTACTTC.

The genes are TRBV7-9 and TRBJ2-2; a weak D match, TRBD2 (6 bases). Germline CDR1 reads SEHNR; CDR2 reads FQNEAQ (reference sequence). V was pared by 4 bases and J by 0 bases, with 18 bases between. The CDR3 length is 18 residues. CDR3 region: CASSSPSGDWPNTGELFF. CDR3 nucleotides: TGTGCCAGCAGCTCCCCTTCCGGGGACTGGCCGAACACCGGGGAGCTGTTTTTT.

The chain recombines TRBV10-3 with TRBJ1-5, with D possibly being TRBD1 (6 bases). V was pared by 4 bases and J by 6 bases, with 13 bases between. Germline V gives CDR1 ENHRY, CDR2 SYGVKD. The CDR3 is 14 amino acids. The CDR3 bases are TGTGCCATCAGTGCTGAGAGGGGGGTTCAGCCCCAGCATTTT. It codes for CAISAERGVQPQHF.

V is TRBV3-1 and J is TRBJ2-6, with D unclear. V lost 0 bases to trimming and J lost 0 bases, with 9 bases between them. Germline assignment: CDR1 LGHDT and CDR2 YNNKEL (reference sequence). The CDR3 is 17 amino acids. The CDR3 DNA reads TGTGCCAGCAGCCAAGATTTACGGACCTCTGGGGCCAACGTCCTGACTTTC. Amino acid sequence: CASSQDLRTSGANVLTF.

This clonotype was seen a few times. A junction boundary mismatches the germline segment, possibly from a read error. The J gene is TRBJ2-3, the V gene TRBV10-3; the D is unclear. Germline V CDR1 and CDR2: ENHRY, SYGVKD. The CDR3 spans 12 residues. In DNA, the CDR3 is TGTGCCAGCAGTTTTGGGTTGGGTACGCAGTATTTT. Translation gives CASSFGLGTQYF.

The chain joins TRBV29-1 to TRBJ1-1; D might be TRBD1 (5 bases). Trimming took off 6 bases at V and 10 bases at J, with 12 bases between the two ends. The CDR3 has 10 amino acids. The germline V gene has CDR1 SQVTM and CDR2 ANQGSEA. DNA for the CDR3: TGCAGCGTCGGGGGGGATGGAGCTTTCTTT. This gives the protein CSVGGDGAFF.

CDR3 DNA: TGTGCCAGCAGCCCAGGAACAGCACACCAAGAGACCCAGTACTTC. As protein: CASSPGTAHQETQYF. The chain recombines TRBV7-2 with TRBJ2-5; D not resolved. Deletions cut 5 bases from V and 0 bases from J, with 13 bases between. Germline V gene data show CDR1 as SGHTA and CDR2 as FQGNSA. CDR3 length: 15 residues.

This clonotype was recorded many times. The V and J genes are TRBV9 and TRBJ2-5, with D perhaps matching TRBD2 (5 bases). The ends were cut back, 4 bases at V and 0 bases at J, with 19 bases in the middle. The CDR3 loop spans 17 amino acids. Germline values: CDR1 SGDLS, CDR2 YYNGEE. The CDR3 spells CASSTEVPTPHQETQYF. The CDR3 nucleotides are TGTGCCAGCAGCACGGAGGTCCCGACCCCCCACCAAGAGACCCAGTACTTC.